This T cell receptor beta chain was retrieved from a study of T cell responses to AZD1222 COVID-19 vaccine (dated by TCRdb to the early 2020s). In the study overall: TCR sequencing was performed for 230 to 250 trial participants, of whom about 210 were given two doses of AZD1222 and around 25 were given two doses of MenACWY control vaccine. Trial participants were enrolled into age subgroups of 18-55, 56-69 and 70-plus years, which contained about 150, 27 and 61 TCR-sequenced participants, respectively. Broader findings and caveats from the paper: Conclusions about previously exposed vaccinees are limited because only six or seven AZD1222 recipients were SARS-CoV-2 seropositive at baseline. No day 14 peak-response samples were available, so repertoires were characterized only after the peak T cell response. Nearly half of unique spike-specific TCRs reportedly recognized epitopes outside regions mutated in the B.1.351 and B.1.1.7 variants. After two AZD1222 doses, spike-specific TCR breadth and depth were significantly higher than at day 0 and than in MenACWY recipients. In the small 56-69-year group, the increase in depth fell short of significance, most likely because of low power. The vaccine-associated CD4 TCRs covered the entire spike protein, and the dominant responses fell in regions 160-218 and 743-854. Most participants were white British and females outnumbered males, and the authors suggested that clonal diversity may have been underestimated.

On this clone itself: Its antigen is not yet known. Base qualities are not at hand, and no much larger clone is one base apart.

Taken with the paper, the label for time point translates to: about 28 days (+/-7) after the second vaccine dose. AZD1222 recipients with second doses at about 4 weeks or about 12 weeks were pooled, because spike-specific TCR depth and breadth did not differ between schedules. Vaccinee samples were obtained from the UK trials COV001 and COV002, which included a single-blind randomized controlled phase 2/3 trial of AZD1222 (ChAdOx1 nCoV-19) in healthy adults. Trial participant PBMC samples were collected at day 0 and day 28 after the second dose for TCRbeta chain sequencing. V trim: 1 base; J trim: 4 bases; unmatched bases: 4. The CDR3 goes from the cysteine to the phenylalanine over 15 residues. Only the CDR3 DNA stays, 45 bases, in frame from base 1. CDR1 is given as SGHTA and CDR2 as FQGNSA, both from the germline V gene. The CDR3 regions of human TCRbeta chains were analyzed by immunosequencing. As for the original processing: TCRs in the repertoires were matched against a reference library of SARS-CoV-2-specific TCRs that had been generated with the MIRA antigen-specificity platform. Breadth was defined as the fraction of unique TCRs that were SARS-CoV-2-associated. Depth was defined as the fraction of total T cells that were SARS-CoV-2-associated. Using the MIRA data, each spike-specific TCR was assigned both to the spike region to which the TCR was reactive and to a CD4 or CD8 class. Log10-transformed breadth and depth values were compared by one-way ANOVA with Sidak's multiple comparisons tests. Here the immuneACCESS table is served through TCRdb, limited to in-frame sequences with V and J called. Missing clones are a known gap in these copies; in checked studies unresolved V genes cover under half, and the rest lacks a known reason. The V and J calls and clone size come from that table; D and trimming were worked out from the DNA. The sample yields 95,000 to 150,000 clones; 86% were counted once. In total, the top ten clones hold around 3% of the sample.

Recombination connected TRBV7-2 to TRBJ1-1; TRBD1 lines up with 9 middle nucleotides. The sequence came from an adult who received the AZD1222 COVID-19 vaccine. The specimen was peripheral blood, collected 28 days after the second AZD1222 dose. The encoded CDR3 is CASSLGWTGVTEAFF. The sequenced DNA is TGTGCCAGCAGCTTAGGATGGACAGGGGTCACTGAAGCTTTCTTT.